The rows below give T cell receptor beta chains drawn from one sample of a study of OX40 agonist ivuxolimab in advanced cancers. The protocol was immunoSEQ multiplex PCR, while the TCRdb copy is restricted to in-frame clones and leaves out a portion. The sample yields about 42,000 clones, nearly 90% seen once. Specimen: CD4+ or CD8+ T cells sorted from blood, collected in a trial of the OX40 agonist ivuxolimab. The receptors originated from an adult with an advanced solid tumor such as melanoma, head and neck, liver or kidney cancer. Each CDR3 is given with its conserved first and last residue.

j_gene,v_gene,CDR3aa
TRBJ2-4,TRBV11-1,CASSLRTQAQNIQYF
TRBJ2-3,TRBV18,CASSPQTGSPTDTQYF
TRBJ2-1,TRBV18,CASSPNVGGDNEQFF
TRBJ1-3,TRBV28,CASSLSTGTGLGNTIYF
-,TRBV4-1,CASSHSTDTQHF
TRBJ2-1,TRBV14,CASSHRGINEQFF
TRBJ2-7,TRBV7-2,CASSTQGTSGVYEQYF
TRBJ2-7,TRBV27,CASSPGTDSYEQYF
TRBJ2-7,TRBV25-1,CASSDAGDGSYEQYF
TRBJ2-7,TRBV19,CASRRTGNTLYEQYF
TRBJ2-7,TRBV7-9,CASSLAGSRPFEQYF
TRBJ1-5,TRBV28,CASSLLGGEGSQPQHF
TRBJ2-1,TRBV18,CASSPARGFEQFF
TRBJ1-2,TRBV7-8,CASSDYVYGYTF
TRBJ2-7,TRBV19,CASSISGGPSYEQYF
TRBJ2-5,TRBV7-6,CASTLWQGQETQYF
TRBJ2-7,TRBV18,CASSPSGTRSYEQYF
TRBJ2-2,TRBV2,CASRQGSTGELFF
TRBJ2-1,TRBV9,CASSGTVYNEQFF
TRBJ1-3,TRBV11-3,CASSYGGADTIYF
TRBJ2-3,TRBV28,CASSLIGRSTDTQYF
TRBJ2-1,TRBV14,CASSPALVTLSSYNEQFF
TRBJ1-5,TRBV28,CASSALGTGAQPQHF
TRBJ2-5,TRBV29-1,CSVHTLETQYF
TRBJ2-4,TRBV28,CASSGSYGAKNIQYF
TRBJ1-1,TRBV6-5,CASSYGGVDTEAFF
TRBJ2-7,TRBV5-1,CASSLWSSGTGVSYEQYF
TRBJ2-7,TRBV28,CASRAETVSYEQYF
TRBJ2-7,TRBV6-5,CASSRTRSASEQYF
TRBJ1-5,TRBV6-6,CASARDRAYNQPQHF
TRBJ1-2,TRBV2,CASSKQGVEGYTF
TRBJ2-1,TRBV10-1,CASSEMDRVGNEQFF
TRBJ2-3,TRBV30,CAWTSGNADTQYF
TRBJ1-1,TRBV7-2,CASSLAQTGSVEAFF
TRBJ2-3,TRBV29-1,CSAISGRTDTQYF
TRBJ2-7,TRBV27,CASRPGQSSSYEQYF
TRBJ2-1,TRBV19,CASKITGGSYNEQFF
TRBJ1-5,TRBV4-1,CASSQERQGFTQPQHF
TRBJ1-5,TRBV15,CATSDRVKRQPQHF
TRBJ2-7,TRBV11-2,CASSLGTSGNEQYF
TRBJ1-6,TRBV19,CASSLRGGRNSPLHF
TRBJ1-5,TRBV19,CASGKVGPQHF
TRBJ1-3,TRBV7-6,CASSLQGAGQPRGTIYF
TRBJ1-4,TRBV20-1,CSARANEKLFF
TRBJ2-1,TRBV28,CASSPQMGGRAVHEQFF
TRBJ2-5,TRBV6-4,CASSQDIQETQYF